Each of the 15 T cell receptor beta chains below was sequenced from the same sample in a study of cytomegalovirus exposure and HLA in healthy donors. Clones were sequenced by immunoSEQ multiplex PCR, and TCRdb holds only the in-frame ones, with some missing. The sample shows 170,000 or so clones, more than 65% of them seen only once. Material: PBMCs. The receptors come from a woman between 18 and 29 years old in good health and CMV-seropositive.

V usage is TRBV2 and J usage is TRBJ2-7, with D tentatively TRBD1 (5 bases). V shed 6 bases and J shed 3 bases, with 12 bases lying between them. CDR1 and CDR2 (germline): SNHLY, FYNNEI. This CDR3 has 13 residues. CDR3 amino acids: CASSLGHLYEQYF. In nucleotides, the CDR3 is TGTGCCAGCAGCTTAGGACACCTCTACGAGCAGTACTTC.

This clone is a singleton in its sample. The chain is built from TRBV2 and TRBJ1-5, with D possibly matching TRBD1 (5 bases). CDR1 and CDR2 (germline): SNHLY, FYNNEI. The CDR3 totals 15 residues. V lost 6 bases, J lost 1 base, and 13 bases lay in between. The CDR3 region is CASRIQGVSNQPQHF. The DNA of the CDR3 is TGTGCCAGCAGGATTCAAGGGGTAAGCAATCAGCCCCAGCATTTT. Based on the CDR3 plus reference TRBV2 and TRBJ1-5, the full variable domain is EPEVTQTPSHQVTQMGQEVILRCVPISNHLYFYWYRQILGQKVEFLVSFYNNEISEKSEIFDDQFSVERPDGSNFTLKIRSTKLEDSAMYFCASRIQGVSNQPQHFGDGTRLSIL.

The chain links TRBV27 to TRBJ2-5; D possibly corresponds to TRBD1 (8 bases). V was clipped by 2 bases and J by 4 bases, with 17 bases between them. CDR1 is MNHEY and CDR2 is SMNVEV in the germline V gene (reference sequence). CDR3 length: 16 amino acids. CDR3 sequence: CASSLRPGGGGETQYF. In DNA, the CDR3 is TGTGCCAGCAGTTTACGTCCAGGGGGCGGGGGAGAGACCCAGTACTTC.

The chain couples TRBV6-5 to TRBJ2-7; weak D call: TRBD1 (6 bases). V dropped 7 bases and J dropped 3 bases, with 19 bases sitting between them. The CDR3 sequence is 15 residues long. Germline loops: CDR1 MNHEY, CDR2 SVGAGI. In DNA, the CDR3 is TGTGCCAGCACCTTATCAGGGACACGGAACTACGAGCAGTACTTC. It encodes CASTLSGTRNYEQYF.

Written as DNA, the CDR3 is TGTGCCAGCAGCTCACTAGCGGGGGGGTGGAACACCGGGGAGCTGTTTTTT. Translated: CASSSLAGGWNTGELFF. The chain links TRBV11-2 to TRBJ2-2, with 13 nucleotides matching TRBD2. Germline V gene data show CDR1 as SGHAT and CDR2 as FQNNGV. The CDR3 is made up of 17 amino acids. Trimming removed 4 bases from V and 1 base from J; junction bases left unmatched: 3.

The CDR3 DNA reads TGCGCCAGCAGCCCCACCCCCGACAGGGTTTTTGAGCAGTTCTTC. Its translation is CASSPTPDRVFEQFF. J is TRBJ2-1 and V is TRBV4-1, with TRBD1 identical over 7 bases. The CDR3 loop spans 15 amino acids. V shed 4 bases and J 9 bases; nucleotides not matched to a gene: 12. Germline CDR1 MGHRA, CDR2 YSYEKL.

The V call is TRBV2, the J call TRBJ2-5; D perhaps matches TRBD2 (6 bases). This CDR3 contains 13 residues. V was shortened by 4 bases and J by 3 bases, with 9 bases between the two germline ends. CDR1 and CDR2 from the germline V gene are SNHLY and FYNNEI. In nucleotides, the CDR3 is TGTGCCAGCAGTGTAACTAGCAAAGAGACCCAGTACTTC. Encoded protein: CASSVTSKETQYF. Variable domain in full (rest from reference TRBV2 and TRBJ2-5): EPEVTQTPSHQVTQMGQEVILRCVPISNHLYFYWYRQILGQKVEFLVSFYNNEISEKSEIFDDQFSVERPDGSNFTLKIRSTKLEDSAMYFCASSVTSKETQYFGPGTRLLVL.

The rearrangement uses TRBV5-1 and TRBJ1-2; D might be TRBD1 (5 bases). The germline CDR1 and CDR2 sequences are SGHRS and YFSETQ. The germline V and J ends were trimmed by 0 bases and 5 bases, with 11 bases remaining between them. The CDR3 length is 14 residues. DNA for the CDR3: TGCGCCAGCAGCTTGGAGGGGAAGGGGTATGGCTACACCTTC. It yields the protein CASSLEGKGYGYTF.

The rearrangement joins TRBV6-5 to TRBJ2-2; a weak D match, TRBD1 (5 bases). CDR1 is MNHEY and CDR2 is SVGAGI in the germline V gene. This CDR3 has 14 residues. Trimming pared 2 bases from V and 7 bases from J, leaving 11 bases between. CDR3 residues: CASSYQLRDGELFF. The DNA of the CDR3 is TGTGCCAGCAGTTACCAACTCAGGGACGGGGAGCTGTTTTTT.

In DNA form, the CDR3 reads TGTGCCAGCAGCAGACGGGGCGGGGGCCGTACGCAGTATTTT. Its protein product is CASSRRGGGRTQYF. V gene TRBV16 combines with J gene TRBJ2-3; D possibly corresponds to TRBD2 (7 bases). Germline CDR1 reads KGHSY; CDR2 reads FQNENV. The CDR3 totals 14 residues. The V gene lost 5 bases and the J gene lost 8 bases, with 17 bases spanning the gap.

This clone came up once. V and J are TRBV7-3 and TRBJ2-1; 8 nucleotides match TRBD1. The CDR3 is made up of 16 amino acids. The germline CDR1 and CDR2 sequences are SGHTA and FQGTGA. Trimming took 5 bases from V and 7 from J; bases not matched to a gene: 13. In nucleotides, the CDR3 is TGTGCCAGCAGCCGGGGAGCAGGGGGCGCCGGTAATGAGCAGTTCTTC. The encoded protein is CASSRGAGGAGNEQFF.

This clone occurred once. This chain uses TRBV7-8 with TRBJ1-4; TRBD1 is a possible D gene (6 bases). Germline loops: CDR1 SGHVS, CDR2 FQNEAQ. Trimming cost V 1 base and J 0 bases, with 12 bases left between them. CDR3 length: 17 residues. The CDR3 sequence: CASSLGGQSATNEKLFF. The CDR3 region has the DNA TGTGCCAGCAGCTTAGGAGGACAGTCTGCAACTAATGAAAAACTGTTTTTT.

This chain joins TRBV7-7 and TRBJ2-5, with 10 bases aligning to TRBD2. J lost 4 bases, V lost 1 base, and 3 bases had no gene match. The germline V gene has CDR1 SSHAT and CDR2 FNYEAQ (reference sequence). The CDR3 is 15 amino acids. The CDR3 here is CASSLGSGGGETQYF. The CDR3 region has the DNA TGTGCCAGCAGCTTAGGCAGCGGGGGGGGAGAGACCCAGTACTTC.

The chain is built from TRBV27 and TRBJ2-3, with TRBD2 identical over 8 bases. The CDR3 contains 16 residues. CDR1 and CDR2 from the germline V gene are MNHEY and SMNVEV (reference sequence). The ends lost 0 bases at V and 2 bases at J; junction bases unmatched: 4. CDR3 residues: CASSLSTGGNTDTQYF. CDR3 nucleotide sequence: TGTGCCAGCAGTTTATCGACGGGGGGGAACACAGATACGCAGTATTTT.

The chain employs TRBV19 and TRBJ1-2; D uncertain. Germline lookup yields CDR1 LNHDA and CDR2 SQIVND (reference sequence). Trimming took 7 bases from V and 5 from J, leaving 14 bases between them. CDR3 length equals 13 residues. The CDR3 protein is CASKQREIYGYTF. CDR3 coding DNA: TGTGCCAGTAAGCAGAGGGAAATATATGGCTACACCTTC. The whole variable domain, filled in from reference TRBV19 and TRBJ1-2, reads DGGITQSPKYLFRKEGQNVTLSCEQNLNHDAMYWYRQDPGQGLRLIYYSQIVNDFQKGDIAEGYSVSREKKESFPLTVTSAQKNPTAFYLCASKQREIYGYTFGSGTRLTVV.